This T cell receptor beta chain was sequenced in a study of blood T cell repertoires in COVID-19. Overall study context: The samples span acute and convalescent COVID-19 from the United States, Italy and Spain.

Original handling: Nucleated cell number was recorded as an estimate derived from reference gene primer amplification. Profiling relied on immunoSEQ multiplex PCR, and the TCRdb table lists in-frame clones only, not all of them. That table is the source of V, J and clone size, and D and trimming were worked out from the DNA. The table shows more than 110,000 clones, with more than 80% occurring only once. Sequenced sample: peripheral blood. The clonotype was recovered from an elderly woman with acute or convalescent COVID-19.

The CDR3 reads CASSIYGRSETQYF. The CDR3 nucleotides are TGTGCCAGCAGTATTTACGGGAGGTCGGAGACCCAGTACTTC. The genes are TRBV6-5 and TRBJ2-5, with 7 bases aligning to TRBD2. J lost 5 bases, V lost 5 bases, and 8 bases had no gene match. CDR3 size: 14 residues. Germline V gene data show CDR1 as MNHEY and CDR2 as SVGAGI.